This entry is about one TCR beta chain. Its antigen remains unidentified. These data are taken from a study of T cell responses to AZD1222 COVID-19 vaccine. Here immunoSEQ multiplex PCR was the method, and the copy in TCRdb shows in-frame clones only, minus some. Of 110,000 or so clones in the sample, about 93% were seen once. Study-level points and caveats: Receipt of two AZD1222 doses was followed by a rise in Spike-specific TCR breadth and depth. Repertoires were collected only later (after the peak T cell response had occurred). Baseline seropositives among AZD1222 recipients totaled only five or six. Most donors were white British and more were female, and clonal diversity was possibly underestimated.

The CDR3 is made up of 13 amino acids. V dropped 2 bases and J dropped 3 bases, with 5 bases sitting between them. The germline V gene has CDR1 MRHNA and CDR2 SNTAGT. The sequences come from peripheral blood, collected 28 days after the second dose of the MenACWY control vaccine. The receptor's source is an adult who received the MenACWY meningococcal vaccine as a control. This chain links TRBV6-4 with TRBJ1-5; D is unclear. CDR3 DNA sequence: TGTGCCAGCAGTGACGGGATCAATCAGCCCCAGCATTTT. It translates to CASSDGINQPQHF.